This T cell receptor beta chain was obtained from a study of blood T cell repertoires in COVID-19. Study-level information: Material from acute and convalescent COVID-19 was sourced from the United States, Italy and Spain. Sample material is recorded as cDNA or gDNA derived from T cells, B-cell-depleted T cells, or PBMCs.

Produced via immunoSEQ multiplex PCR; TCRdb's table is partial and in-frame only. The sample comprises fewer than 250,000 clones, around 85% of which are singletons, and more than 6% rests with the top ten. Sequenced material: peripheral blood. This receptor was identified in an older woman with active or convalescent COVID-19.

CDR3 amino acids: CASSVAGEFETQYF. The CDR3 DNA is TGTGCCAGCAGCGTAGCGGGAGAATTTGAGACCCAGTACTTC. V gene TRBV9 combines with J gene TRBJ2-5; TRBD2 is a possible D gene (6 bases). Trimming took 0 bases from V and 5 from J, leaving 11 bases between them. The CDR3 is made up of 14 amino acids. CDR1 SGDLS and CDR2 YYNGEE come from the germline V gene.